Sequencing of this TCR beta chain was carried out in a study of human T cells and chemical hapten exposure. Whole-study context: Readings were taken at 6 days from patch tests that had applied 0.01% DPC to the upper back. Patients, chiefly female, had alopecia areata, totalis or universalis.

One entry per CDR3 protein, called by TCRdb with MiXCR from the RACE reads. Of 200,000 to 300,000 distinct CDR3 sequences in the sample, about 9% are singletons; the top ten hold about 2.5%. CDR3 length: 13 amino acids. Germline values: CDR1 SEHNR, CDR2 FQNEAQ (reference sequence). Trimming stripped 5 bases from V and 9 bases from J, with 13 bases between. In regard to this clonotype: The antigen remains undetermined.

Time point given: pre-sensitization, week 0. As to treatment: therapeutic diphenylcyclopropenone sensitization with weekly scalp DPC. Study-wide results and limits: Patch test score was positively correlated with the counts of PT1 expanded TCRs.

Sequenced here: whole blood, sampled in connection with sensitization to the hapten diphenylcyclopropenone (DPC). This chain joins TRBV7-9 and TRBJ1-4; no definite D call. The source is a middle-aged woman with alopecia areata. Some clones in this sample may be carry-over from other donors' samples. CDR3 region: CASSHSTPQKLFF. CDR3 DNA sequence: TGTGCCAGCAGCCACTCCACCCCTCAAAAACTGTTTTTT.